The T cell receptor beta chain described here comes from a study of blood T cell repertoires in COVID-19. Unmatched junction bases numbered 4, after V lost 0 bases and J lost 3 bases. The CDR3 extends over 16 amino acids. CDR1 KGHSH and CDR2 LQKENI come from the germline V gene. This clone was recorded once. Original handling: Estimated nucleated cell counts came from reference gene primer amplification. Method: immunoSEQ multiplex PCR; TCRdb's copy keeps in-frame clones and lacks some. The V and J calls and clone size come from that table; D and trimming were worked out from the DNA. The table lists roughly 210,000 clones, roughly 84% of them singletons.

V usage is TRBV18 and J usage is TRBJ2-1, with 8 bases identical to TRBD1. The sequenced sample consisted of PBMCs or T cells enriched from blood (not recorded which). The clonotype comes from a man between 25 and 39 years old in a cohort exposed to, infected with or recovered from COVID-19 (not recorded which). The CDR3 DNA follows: TGTGCCAGCTCACCACCCCGGACAGGGTTCTACAATGAGCAGTTCTTC. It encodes CASSPPRTGFYNEQFF.